The rows below give T cell receptor beta chains drawn from one sample of a study of CD8 T cells in Susac syndrome. MiXCR, run by TCRdb on the immunoSEQ multiplex PCR reads, gives a single entry per CDR3 protein. Altogether about 430,000 distinct CDR3 sequences are present, more than 80% being singletons, with the ten largest covering 0.12%. The sequenced sample consisted of CD8+ T cells from PBMCs. The receptors come from a human donor with multiple sclerosis. The CDR3 runs from the conserved cysteine through the conserved F or W. The order of the fields is clone size, D gene, V gene, J gene, CDR3 protein, CDR3 DNA. The D gene is left open where the match is weak. Clone sizes are given selectively: once, few, many, or a class where the clone is expanded.

>.|.|TRBV28|TRBJ1-6
CASRITNNSPLHF
TGTGCCAGCAGGATCACGAATAATTCACCCCTCCACTTT
>.|.|TRBV5-5|TRBJ2-6
CASSPDGSGANVLTF
TGTGCCAGCAGCCCGGACGGCTCTGGGGCCAACGTCCTGACTTTC
>.|.|TRBV3-1|TRBJ2-1
CASSQDKNSGLYNEQFF
TGTGCCAGCAGCCAAGATAAGAATAGCGGCCTGTACAATGAGCAGTTCTTC
>.|TRBD2|TRBV19|TRBJ2-7
CASSILAGAYEQYF
TGTGCCAGTAGTATACTAGCGGGAGCCTACGAGCAGTACTTC
>.|.|TRBV27|TRBJ1-5
CASSLAGVSGQPQHF
TGTGCCAGCAGTTTAGCAGGGGTGAGCGGTCAGCCCCAGCATTTT
>.|.|TRBV27|TRBJ1-2
CASSPYRDPPLNYGYTF
TGTGCCAGCAGTCCGTACCGGGACCCCCCTCTGAACTATGGCTACACCTTC
>.|.|TRBV6-6|TRBJ1-5
CASSQMGFNQPQHF
TGTGCCAGCAGCCAAATGGGTTTCAATCAGCCCCAGCATTTT
>.|.|TRBV11-2|TRBJ2-3
CASSHYTGIGTDTQYF
TGTGCCAGCAGCCATTACACAGGGATCGGCACAGATACGCAGTATTTT
>.|.|TRBV9|TRBJ1-2
CAGSASSGVRYTF
TGTGCCGGCAGCGCTAGTTCAGGGGTGCGCTACACCTTC
>.|.|TRBV10-2|TRBJ2-5
CASRDTGTQETQYF
TGCGCCAGCAGAGATACCGGGACTCAAGAGACCCAGTACTTC
>once|.|TRBV5-4|TRBJ2-2
CASSPGPEVSAGELFF
TGTGCCAGCAGCCCGGGGCCAGAAGTAAGCGCCGGGGAGCTGTTTTTT